The 8 T cell receptor beta chains below all came from one sample that was sequenced in a study of OX40 agonist ivuxolimab in advanced cancers. Repertoires were generated with immunoSEQ multiplex PCR, while TCRdb's copy carries only in-frame clones and drops some. The sample contains 50,000 or so clones, roughly nine tenths of which appear only once. The sequencing here drew on CD4+ or CD8+ T cells sorted from blood, taken in a trial of the OX40 agonist ivuxolimab. The source is an adult with an advanced solid tumor such as melanoma, head and neck, liver or kidney cancer.

The V call is TRBV11-2, the J call TRBJ2-7; 9 bases match TRBD1. The CDR3 sequence is 17 residues long. Germline CDR1 reads SGHAT; CDR2 reads FQNNGV. Losses at the gene ends were 6 bases for V and 5 bases for J; bases not matched to a gene: 17. The DNA for the CDR3 is TGTGCCAGCAGGCCGGTAAGGGTACGGGACAGGGCCCACGAGCAGTACTTC. Protein product: CASRPVRVRDRAHEQYF.

This chain uses TRBV7-8 with TRBJ1-1; maybe TRBD1 (5 bases). Looked up from germline, CDR1 is SGHVS and CDR2 is FQNEAQ. The CDR3 spans 15 residues. Trimming took off 1 base at V and 4 bases at J, with 13 bases between the two ends. The CDR3 bases are TGTGCCAGCAGCTTAGTCACGGGGCTGGGCACTGAAGCTTTCTTT. Encoded protein: CASSLVTGLGTEAFF. Filled out from reference TRBV7-8 and TRBJ1-1, the complete variable domain reads GAGVSQSPRYKVAKRGQDVALRCDPISGHVSLFWYQQALGQGPEFLTYFQNEAQLDKSGLPSDRFFAERPEGSVSTLKIQRTQQEDSAVYLCASSLVTGLGTEAFFGQGTRLTVV.

The chain employs TRBV5-1 and TRBJ1-6; D is ambiguous. V lost 2 bases and J lost 2, with 20 bases in between. The CDR3 is 19 residues long. Germline CDR1 SGHRS, CDR2 YFSETQ. The CDR3 DNA sequence: TGCGCCAGCAGCTTACCTCCGGGTGTCAATAGGCCCTATAATTCACCCCTCCACTTT. Amino acid sequence: CASSLPPGVNRPYNSPLHF.

The genes are TRBV6-5 and TRBJ1-3; the D is unclear. V was trimmed by 8 bases and J by 0 bases, leaving 5 bases between them. Germline V gene sequence: CDR1 MNHEY, CDR2 SVGAGI. The CDR3 runs 12 residues. In DNA, the CDR3 is TGTGCCAGCCTTTCCTCTGGAAACACCATATATTTT. Amino acids: CASLSSGNTIYF.

The chain uses TRBV5-1 and TRBJ1-3; D gene ambiguous. The CDR3 runs to 13 residues. Germline values: CDR1 SGHRS, CDR2 YFSETQ. Trimming left V 2 bases short and J 0 bases short, with 3 bases between. In DNA form, the CDR3 reads TGCGCCAGCAGCTTTGACTCTGGAAACACCATATATTTT. Protein product: CASSFDSGNTIYF.

This sequence joins TRBV7-9 and TRBJ1-5; D is unclear. Germline V gene data show CDR1 as SEHNR and CDR2 as FQNEAQ (reference sequence). CDR3 length: 14 amino acids. Between the trimmed V and J ends, which lost 2 bases and 7 bases, there was a span of 12 bases. The CDR3 is CASSLMSRAQPQHF. The CDR3 DNA reads TGTGCCAGCAGCTTAATGTCGAGGGCACAGCCCCAGCATTTT.

V and J are TRBV9 and TRBJ1-3; D possibly corresponds to TRBD1 (5 bases). CDR1 is SGDLS and CDR2 is YYNGEE in the germline V gene. V lost 0 bases and J 3 bases, leaving 13 bases between the germline ends. The CDR3 contains 16 residues. The CDR3 DNA reads TGTGCCAGCAGCGTAGACCCAAGGCAGGGTGGAAACACCATATATTTT. This gives the protein CASSVDPRQGGNTIYF. Looking up the rest from reference TRBV9 and TRBJ1-3 gives the full variable domain: DSGVTQTPKHLITATGQRVTLRCSPRSGDLSVYWYQQSLDQGLQFLIQYYNGEERAKGNILERFSAQQFPDLHSELNLSSLELGDSALYFCASSVDPRQGGNTIYFGEGSWLTVV.

The J gene is TRBJ2-2, the V gene TRBV23-1; maybe TRBD1 (7 bases). TRBV23-1 is an ORF; its function is uncertain. V was cut by 4 bases and J by 2 bases, with 17 bases left in between. This CDR3 is built from 17 residues. The CDR3 DNA reads as TGCGCCAGCAGTCTTTTTAGGGGGCGGGACAACACCGGGGAGCTGTTTTTT. Residues: CASSLFRGRDNTGELFF.